Below, 12 T cell receptor beta chains from the same sample are listed, as sequenced in a study of response to subunit inactivated influenza vaccine (dated by TCRdb to the late 2010s). Libraries were constructed by RT-PCR. For sequencing, an Illumina HiSeq 2500 was employed. TCRdb reworked the public reads: Q25 trimming with fastp, MiXCR clone assembly, productive beta chains retained. CDR3 protein sequences are deduplicated, and each keeps its most common genes and DNA. The sample table lists 280,000 or so distinct CDR3 sequences, 20% to 25% of them with a count of one. Roughly a tenth of the sample is in the top ten clones. The specimen comprised PBMCs from blood, sampled less than 22 months after vaccination. These receptors came from a man between 50 and 75 years old who received an inactivated influenza vaccine. Donor details come from another sample of the same person, matched by shared clones.

This chain joins TRBV4-2 and TRBJ2-2, with D possibly matching TRBD1 (5 bases). CDR3 size: 14 residues. Germline V gene data show CDR1 as LGHNA and CDR2 as YNFKEQ. V was clipped by 4 bases and J by 4 bases, with 10 bases between them. The CDR3, as DNA: TGTGCCAGCAGCCTAATTGACAGCACCGGGGAGCTGTTTTTT. It specifies CASSLIDSTGELFF.

The chain links TRBV12-3 or TRBV12-4 to TRBJ2-7; no firm D call. This CDR3 is 14 amino acids long. V was cut by 6 bases and J by 2 bases, with 14 bases left in between. CDR3 amino acids: CASSRQRAAYEQYF. The CDR3 region has the DNA TGTGCCAGCAGCCGTCAGCGAGCTGCCTACGAGCAGTACTTC.

This chain joins TRBV5-1 and TRBJ1-1, with unresolved D. V lost 1 base and J 1 base, leaving 14 bases between the germline ends. This CDR3 region has 16 residues. Germline assignment: CDR1 SGHRS and CDR2 YFSETQ. The CDR3 DNA reads as TGCGCCAGCAGCTTGTTGTCCCCCCTTCGGAACACTGAAGCTTTCTTT. This sequence encodes CASSLLSPLRNTEAFF.

The chain links TRBV5-4 to TRBJ1-1, with D perhaps TRBD1 (5 bases). Germline loops: CDR1 SGHNT, CDR2 YYREEE (reference sequence). The CDR3 consists of 15 residues. Trimming shortened V by 4 bases and J by 4 bases, and 17 bases separated the two germline ends. The CDR3 nucleotides read TGTGCCAGCAGCCCGGGGCCGGGGAGGCGCACTGAAGCTTTCTTT. Protein sequence: CASSPGPGRRTEAFF.

This clonotype was detected a few times. The chain has TRBV7-9 and TRBJ2-7, with a tentative D call TRBD1 (6 bases). Germline CDR1 is SEHNR and CDR2 is FQNEAQ (reference sequence). Between the trimmed V and J ends, which lost 5 bases and 2 bases, there was a span of 13 bases. The CDR3 loop spans 14 amino acids. Here the CDR3 reads CASSPGAATYEQYF. CDR3 sequence (DNA): TGTGCCAGCAGCCCAGGGGCAGCTACCTACGAGCAGTACTTC.

In its sample, this clonotype was seen a few times. This chain uses TRBV5-5 with TRBJ1-1; D not resolved. Trimming shortened V by 4 bases and J by 2 bases, and 12 bases separated the two germline ends. The CDR3 consists of 14 residues. CDR1 is SGHKS and CDR2 is YYEKEE in the germline V gene (reference sequence). The CDR3 DNA is TGTGCCAGCAGCCGCCCGGGCCCAAACACTGAAGCTTTCTTT. Protein product: CASSRPGPNTEAFF.

V and J are TRBV20-1 and TRBJ1-1; D remains ambiguous. The ends were cut back, 6 bases at V and 1 base at J, with 15 bases in the middle. The length of the CDR3 is 14 residues. Germline CDR1 is DFQATT and CDR2 is SNEGSKA (reference sequence). The CDR3 region is CSAIRRGWNTEAFF. The CDR3 DNA sequence: TGCAGTGCCATCCGACGGGGATGGAACACTGAAGCTTTCTTT.

The gene calls are TRBV20-1 and TRBJ1-1; tentatively, D is TRBD1 (6 bases). Germline V gene sequence: CDR1 DFQATT, CDR2 SNEGSKA (reference sequence). The CDR3 is 17 residues long. CDR3 coding DNA: TGCAGGGCACACCCTACGTGGGGGCCGGGCCTTGACACTGAAGCTTTCTTT. It yields the protein CRAHPTWGPGLDTEAFF.

CDR3 sequence (DNA): TGTGCCATCAGTGAGTCTGGCAATCAGCCCCAGCATTTT. Translating it yields CAISESGNQPQHF. The chain employs TRBV10-3 and TRBJ1-5; D call uncertain. This CDR3 region has 13 residues. Per germline, CDR1 ENHRY and CDR2 SYGVKD. The germline V and J ends were trimmed by 0 bases and 2 bases, with 2 bases remaining between them.

The chain joins TRBV20-1 to TRBJ1-4, with TRBD1 identical over 7 bases. V trimming: 3 bases; J trimming: 6 bases; junction bases outside the gene matches: 1. This CDR3 is built from 12 residues. Germline-derived CDR1 and CDR2 are DFQATT and SNEGSKA (reference sequence). This chain's CDR3 is CSASTGDEKLFF. CDR3 nucleotides: TGCAGTGCTAGCACAGGGGATGAAAAACTGTTTTTT.

This chain connects TRBV7-9 to TRBJ2-1; TRBD2 aligns across 12 bases. CDR3 length equals 15 residues. Per germline, CDR1 SEHNR and CDR2 FQNEAQ (reference sequence). V shed 6 bases, J shed 8 bases, and the junction held 8 bases outside the gene matches. The CDR3 DNA sequence: TGTGCCAGCAGTTACGGACTAGCGGGACGATATGAGCAGTTCTTC. It codes for CASSYGLAGRYEQFF.

This chain connects TRBV5-1 to TRBJ1-1; no firm D call. The CDR3 is made up of 14 amino acids. Germline loops: CDR1 SGHRS, CDR2 YFSETQ. Between the trimmed V and J ends, which lost 4 bases and 5 bases, there was a span of 15 bases. CDR3 sequence reads: CASSGRTESTEAFF. Here the CDR3 DNA reads TGCGCCAGCAGCGGGCGGACGGAGAGTACTGAAGCTTTCTTT.